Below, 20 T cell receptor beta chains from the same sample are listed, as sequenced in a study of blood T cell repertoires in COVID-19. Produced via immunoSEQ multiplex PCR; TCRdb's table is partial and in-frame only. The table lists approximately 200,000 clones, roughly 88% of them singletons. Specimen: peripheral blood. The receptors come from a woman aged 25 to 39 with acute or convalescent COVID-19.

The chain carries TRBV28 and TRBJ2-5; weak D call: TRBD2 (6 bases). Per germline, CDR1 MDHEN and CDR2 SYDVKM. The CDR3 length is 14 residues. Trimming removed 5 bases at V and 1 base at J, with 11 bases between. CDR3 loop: CASSRGLLQETQYF. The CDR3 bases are TGTGCCAGCAGTCGGGGACTCCTCCAAGAGACCCAGTACTTC.

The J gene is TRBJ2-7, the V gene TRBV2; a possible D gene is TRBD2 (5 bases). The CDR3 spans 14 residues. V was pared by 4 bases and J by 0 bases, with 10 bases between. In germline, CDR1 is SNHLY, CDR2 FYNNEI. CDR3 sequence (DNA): TGTGCCAGCAGTGGAGGGCCCTTCTCCTACGAGCAGTACTTC. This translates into CASSGGPFSYEQYF.

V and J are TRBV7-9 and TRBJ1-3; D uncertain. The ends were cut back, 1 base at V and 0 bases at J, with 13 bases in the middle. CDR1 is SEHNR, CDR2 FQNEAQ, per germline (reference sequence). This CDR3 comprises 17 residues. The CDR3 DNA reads TGTGCCAGCAGCTTAGACCCTAGCCGTTACTCTGGAAACACCATATATTTT. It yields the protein CASSLDPSRYSGNTIYF.

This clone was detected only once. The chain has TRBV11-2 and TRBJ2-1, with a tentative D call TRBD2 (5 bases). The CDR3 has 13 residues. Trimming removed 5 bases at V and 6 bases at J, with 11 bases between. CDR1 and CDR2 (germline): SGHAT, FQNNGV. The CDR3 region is CASSVGLSNEQFF. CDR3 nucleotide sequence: TGTGCCAGCAGCGTCGGACTGTCCAATGAGCAGTTCTTC.

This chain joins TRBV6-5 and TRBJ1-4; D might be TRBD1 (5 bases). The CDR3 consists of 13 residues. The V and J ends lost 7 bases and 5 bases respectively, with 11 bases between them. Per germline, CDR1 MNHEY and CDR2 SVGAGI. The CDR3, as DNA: TGTGCCAGCACCATAAACAGGAATGAAAAACTGTTTTTT. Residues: CASTINRNEKLFF.

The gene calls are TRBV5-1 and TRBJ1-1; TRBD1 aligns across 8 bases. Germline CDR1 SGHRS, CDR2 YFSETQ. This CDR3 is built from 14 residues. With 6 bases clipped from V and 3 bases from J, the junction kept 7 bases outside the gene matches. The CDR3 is CASTETGAHTEAFF. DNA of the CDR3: TGCGCCAGCACTGAGACAGGGGCGCACACTGAAGCTTTCTTT.

The DNA for the CDR3 is TGTGCCAGCAAAGTTTCGGGGACAGGGTATGGCTACACCTTC. It translates to CASKVSGTGYGYTF. This chain uses TRBV2 with TRBJ1-2; 9 bases fit TRBD1. The V gene's germline CDR1 is SNHLY and CDR2 FYNNEI. The CDR3 consists of 14 residues. Unmatched junction bases numbered 8, after V lost 7 bases and J lost 5 bases.

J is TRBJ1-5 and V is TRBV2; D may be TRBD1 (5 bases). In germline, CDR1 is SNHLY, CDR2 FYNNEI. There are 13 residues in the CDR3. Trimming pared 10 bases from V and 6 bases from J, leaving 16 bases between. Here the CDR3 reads CATDQGIGQPQHF. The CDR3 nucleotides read TGTGCCACCGATCAGGGAATCGGTCAGCCCCAGCATTTT. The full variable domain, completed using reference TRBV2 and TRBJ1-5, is EPEVTQTPSHQVTQMGQEVILRCVPISNHLYFYWYRQILGQKVEFLVSFYNNEISEKSEIFDDQFSVERPDGSNFTLKIRSTKLEDSAMYFCATDQGIGQPQHFGDGTRLSIL.

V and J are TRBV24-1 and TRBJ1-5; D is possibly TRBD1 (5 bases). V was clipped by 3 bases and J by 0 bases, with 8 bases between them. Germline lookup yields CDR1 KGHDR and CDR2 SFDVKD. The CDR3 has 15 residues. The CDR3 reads CATSDPTASNQPQHF. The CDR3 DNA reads TGTGCCACCAGTGATCCGACAGCTAGCAATCAGCCCCAGCATTTT.

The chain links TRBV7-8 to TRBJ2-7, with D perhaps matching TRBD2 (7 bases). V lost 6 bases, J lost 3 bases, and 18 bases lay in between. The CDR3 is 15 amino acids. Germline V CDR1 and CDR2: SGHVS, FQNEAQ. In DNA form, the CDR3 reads TGTGCCAGCAGACCCGAGGGGGAGGGCCGCTACGAGCAGTACTTC. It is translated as CASRPEGEGRYEQYF.

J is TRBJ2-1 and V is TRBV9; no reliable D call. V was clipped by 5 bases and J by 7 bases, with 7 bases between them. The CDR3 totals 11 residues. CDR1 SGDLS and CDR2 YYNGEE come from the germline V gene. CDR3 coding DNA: TGTGCCAGCAGTCAGACTAATGAGCAGTTCTTC. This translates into CASSQTNEQFF.

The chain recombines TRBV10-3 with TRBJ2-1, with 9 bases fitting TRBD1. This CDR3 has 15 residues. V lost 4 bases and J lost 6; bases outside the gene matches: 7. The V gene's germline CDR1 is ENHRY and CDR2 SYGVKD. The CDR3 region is CAISADRGLINEQFF. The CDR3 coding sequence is TGTGCCATCAGTGCGGACAGGGGTTTGATCAATGAGCAGTTCTTC.

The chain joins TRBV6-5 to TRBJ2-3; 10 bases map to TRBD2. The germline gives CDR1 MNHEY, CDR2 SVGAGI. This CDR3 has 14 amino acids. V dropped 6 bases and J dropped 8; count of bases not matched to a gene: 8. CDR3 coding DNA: TGTGCCAGCAGGGCAGCGGGAGGGCCCGGTACGCAGTATTTT. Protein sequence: CASRAAGGPGTQYF.

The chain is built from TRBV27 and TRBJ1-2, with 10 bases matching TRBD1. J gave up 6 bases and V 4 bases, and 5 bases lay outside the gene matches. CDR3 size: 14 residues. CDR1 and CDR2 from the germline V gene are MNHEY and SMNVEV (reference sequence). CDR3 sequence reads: CASSWGTGVDGYTF. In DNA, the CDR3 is TGTGCCAGCAGTTGGGGGACAGGGGTGGATGGCTACACCTTC.

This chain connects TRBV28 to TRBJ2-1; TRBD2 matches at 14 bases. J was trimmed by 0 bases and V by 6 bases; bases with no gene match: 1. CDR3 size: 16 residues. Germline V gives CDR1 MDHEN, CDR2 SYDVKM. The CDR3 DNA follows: TGTGCCAGCAGAGGGACTAGCGGGAGCTCCTACAATGAGCAGTTCTTC. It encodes CASRGTSGSSYNEQFF. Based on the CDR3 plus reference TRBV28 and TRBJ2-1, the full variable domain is DVKVTQSSRYLVKRTGEKVFLECVQDMDHENMFWYRQDPGLGLRLIYFSYDVKMKEKGDIPEGYSVSREKKERFSLILESASTNQTSMYLCASRGTSGSSYNEQFFGPGTRLTVL.

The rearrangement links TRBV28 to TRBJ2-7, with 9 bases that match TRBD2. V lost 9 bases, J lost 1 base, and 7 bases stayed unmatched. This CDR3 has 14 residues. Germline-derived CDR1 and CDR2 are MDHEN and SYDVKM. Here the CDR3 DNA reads TGTGCCAGTAAGACTAGCGGTATTTCCTACGAGCAGTACTTC. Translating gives CASKTSGISYEQYF. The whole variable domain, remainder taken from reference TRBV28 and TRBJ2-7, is DVKVTQSSRYLVKRTGEKVFLECVQDMDHENMFWYRQDPGLGLRLIYFSYDVKMKEKGDIPEGYSVSREKKERFSLILESASTNQTSMYLCASKTSGISYEQYFGPGTRLTVT.

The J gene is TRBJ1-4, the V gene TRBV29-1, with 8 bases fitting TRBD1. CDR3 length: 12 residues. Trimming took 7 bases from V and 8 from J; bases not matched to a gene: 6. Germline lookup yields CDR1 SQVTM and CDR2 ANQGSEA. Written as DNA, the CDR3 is TGCAGCGCACGGACAGGGCAGGAAAAACTGTTTTTT. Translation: CSARTGQEKLFF.

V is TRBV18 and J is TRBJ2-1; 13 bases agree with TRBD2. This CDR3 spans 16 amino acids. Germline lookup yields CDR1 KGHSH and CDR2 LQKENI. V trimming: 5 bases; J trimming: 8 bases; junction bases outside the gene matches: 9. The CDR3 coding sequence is TGTGCCAGCTCATGGACTAGCGGGAGCATGGGGTATGAGCAGTTCTTC. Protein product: CASSWTSGSMGYEQFF.

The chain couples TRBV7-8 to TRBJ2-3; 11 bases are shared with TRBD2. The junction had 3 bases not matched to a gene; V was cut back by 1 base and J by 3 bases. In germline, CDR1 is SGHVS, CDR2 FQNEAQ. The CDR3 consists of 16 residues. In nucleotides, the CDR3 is TGTGCCAGCAGCTTAGTACTAGCGGGAGCTACAGATACGCAGTATTTT. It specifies CASSLVLAGATDTQYF. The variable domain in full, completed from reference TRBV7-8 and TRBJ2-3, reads GAGVSQSPRYKVAKRGQDVALRCDPISGHVSLFWYQQALGQGPEFLTYFQNEAQLDKSGLPSDRFFAERPEGSVSTLKIQRTQQEDSAVYLCASSLVLAGATDTQYFGPGTRLTVL.

This chain's CDR3 is CASSDGLAGGTDTQYF. In nucleotides, the CDR3 is TGTGCCAGCAGCGATGGACTAGCGGGAGGGACAGATACGCAGTATTTT. The chain employs TRBV7-9 and TRBJ2-3; 15 nucleotides match TRBD2. The CDR3 runs to 16 residues. Germline V lookup: CDR1 SEHNR, CDR2 FQNEAQ (reference sequence). V lost 5 bases and J lost 3; bases outside the gene matches: 3.